Included here is one TCR beta chain sequence, with context. These data are taken from a study of blood T cell repertoires in COVID-19. Authors' analysis steps: Reference gene primer amplification gave estimated nucleated cell counts. Sequencing used immunoSEQ multiplex PCR; TCRdb keeps in-frame clones, though not all of them. The DNA gave D and trimming, while V, J and clone size come from that table. The sample carries 210,000 or so clones, about four fifths recorded once. Germline V CDR1 and CDR2: LGHNT, FRNRAP. CDR3 length: 15 amino acids. The V and J ends lost 6 bases and 8 bases, in that order; junction bases with no gene match: 11.

Specimen: peripheral blood. This sequence originates from a woman in her 40s with acute or convalescent COVID-19. The V gene is TRBV12-5, the J gene TRBJ2-1; TRBD1 aligns across 9 bases. CDR3 bases: TGTGCTAGTGGAACCGGACAGGGGCACCGAGATGAGCAGTTCTTC. It codes for CASGTGQGHRDEQFF.